This T cell receptor beta chain comes out of a study of vaccination effects on CD4 cells after COVID-19. CD4+ T cells were isolated after less than 12 days of culture. The vaccine given was either BNT162b2 or mRNA-1273, in two doses. The CDR3 is made up of 12 amino acids. From germline, CDR1 is SNHLY and CDR2 FYNNEI. Trimming took 7 bases from V and 10 from J, leaving 11 bases between them. This clone turned up a few times. Its antigen is undetermined. The assay was immunoSEQ multiplex PCR, and TCRdb's table has in-frame clones only and misses some. This table holds about 73,000 clones, about 73% found once.

The TCR originated in a human donor who received a COVID-19 vaccine. Here the sequenced sample was CD4+ T cells from PBMCs cultured without peptide, taken after COVID-19 vaccination. V gene TRBV2 combines with J gene TRBJ1-6, with no clear D. CDR3 sequence (DNA): TGTGCCAGCATACGGTCGGCCTCACCCCTCCACTTT. It specifies CASIRSASPLHF.